The table lists the clone carrying this TCR beta chain with a few counts. The antigen is not known. The data were obtained in a study of beta chain features in type 1 diabetes. General observations from the study: Highly expressing activated T cells could be over-counted with a cDNA template. TCRB CDR3 length was moderately but significantly reduced in all four CD4+ subsets of Type 1 diabetes patients.

Blood was drawn once from each donor into heparinised tubes. The draws averaged approximately 110 mL. Expressed TCRB transcripts were sequenced because the entire RNA isolate underwent reverse transcription. Generated by immunoSEQ multiplex PCR, the TCRdb table keeps only in-frame clones and is missing some. The data contain 95,000 to 150,000 clones, 15% to 20% of them singletons. The V end was cut by 2 bases, the J end by 3 bases, with 11 bases between. Germline CDR1 reads GTSNPN; CDR2 reads SVGIG (reference sequence). The CDR3 spans 14 residues. V is TRBV30 and J is TRBJ2-4; D possibly matches TRBD1 or TRBD2 (5 bases each). The TCR sequence derives from a man in his thirties or forties with type 1 diabetes. Material: central memory CD4+ T cells from blood. The CDR3, as DNA: TGTGCCTGGAGTCTAACTAGGGGCAAAAACATTCAGTACTTC. Translating gives CAWSLTRGKNIQYF.